The entry that follows covers one T cell receptor (beta chain) sequence. The target of this receptor is not known. Base qualities are not at hand, and no much larger clone is one base apart. The source of the sample is a study of identical twins listed by TCRdb under 2016. Context from the whole study: To test whether fetal clonotypes persist, the study used deep sequencing on TCR alpha and beta repertoires from monozygotic twins, unrelated adults of various ages, and cord blood. To rule out contamination, the twin experiments were replicated at different times with different library preparation protocols. General findings and caveats noted by the study authors: Invariant T cells such as MAIT and iNKT could partly confound zero-insertion analyses, although diverse VJ usage argued against such confounding for most clonotypes. Compared with coincidental sharing between unrelated individuals, an excess of low generation-probability sequences was observed among out-of-frame TCR alpha sequences shared between twins. Recombination models systematically underestimated out-of-frame TCR alpha sharing in monozygotic twins but agreed with sharing between unrelated individuals. Because the same donors could not be followed over many years, the conclusions relied on cross-sectional statistical analysis. In beta out-of-frame sequences, excess twin sharing was weaker, because having fewer shared sequences lowered the signal-to-noise ratio. Abundant cord blood beta clonotypes had fewer insertions, young adult naive repertoires showed a similar but weaker trend, and memory repertoires showed no such trend.

Library preparation was by 5' RACE. The instrument given in TCRdb is Illumina HiSeq 2000. Template switching introduced a universal primer binding site; the final cDNA contained a unique molecular identifier, enabling accurate counting of TCR cDNA molecules. Specific primers in the conserved constant-segment region were used to synthesize first-strand cDNA for TCR alpha and beta chains. To control for contamination, every cDNA library was double barcoded, receiving both a SMART-Mk sample barcode and Illumina barcodes. TruSeq adapter sequences along with Illumina sample barcodes were introduced in two successive PCR steps. Sequencing of the TCR alpha and beta cDNA libraries was done on the Illumina HiSeq platform using custom primers. The paper's processing steps were these. MiGEC processed the raw reads to extract unique molecular identifiers, while MiXCR was used to determine the CDR3 positions. For each individual, recombination models were inferred using an EM algorithm with the repgenHMM and IGoR tools. The tcR package in R was used for shared clonotype analysis, with sharing normalized by the product of cloneset sizes. To study raw recombination free of thymic and clonal selection effects, out-of-frame nonproductive sequences were analyzed. The public sequencing data were trimmed at Q25 with fastp and processed into clonotypes with MiXCR by TCRdb, which kept only in-frame beta chains. Merged by CDR3 protein, the rows form single entries marked with the most common genes and DNA. The V and J calls follow TCRdb's processing rather than the paper's. This sample comprises under 1 million distinct CDR3 sequences, roughly an eighth of them detected only once. The top ten clonotypes cover around 1.5% of the sample.

CDR1 and CDR2 are drawn from the germline V gene (reference sequence): LNHNV, YYDKDF. The germline V end is reduced by 0 bases and the J end by 4 bases; junction bases left unmatched: 9. The CDR3 spans 18 residues, from the cysteine through the phenylalanine. Only the CDR3 part of the read is kept: 54 bases, read in frame from the first base. Every donor in the study was a healthy Caucasian. The twin cohort comprised three pairs of female monozygotic twins, all aged about 18 to 29 years. Peripheral blood mononuclear cells were used as the source from which RNA for TCR libraries was isolated. The sample also formed part of further work on yellow fever vaccine responses in identical twins. That second report states: The authors reported that the T cell response to vaccination in identical twins appeared partly convergent and partly personalized. In identical twins, the study followed T cell clones that responded to the vaccine with precision.

This TCR came from a woman aged 18-29 years in good health. The specimen sequenced was PBMCs. The chain employs TRBV15 and TRBJ2-1; 10 nucleotides in the junction match TRBD2. At the DNA level, the sequence is TGTGCCACCAGCAGAGAGAGGGGTCTAGCGGGGGTATACAATGAGCAGTTCTTC. Its coded protein is CATSRERGLAGVYNEQFF.